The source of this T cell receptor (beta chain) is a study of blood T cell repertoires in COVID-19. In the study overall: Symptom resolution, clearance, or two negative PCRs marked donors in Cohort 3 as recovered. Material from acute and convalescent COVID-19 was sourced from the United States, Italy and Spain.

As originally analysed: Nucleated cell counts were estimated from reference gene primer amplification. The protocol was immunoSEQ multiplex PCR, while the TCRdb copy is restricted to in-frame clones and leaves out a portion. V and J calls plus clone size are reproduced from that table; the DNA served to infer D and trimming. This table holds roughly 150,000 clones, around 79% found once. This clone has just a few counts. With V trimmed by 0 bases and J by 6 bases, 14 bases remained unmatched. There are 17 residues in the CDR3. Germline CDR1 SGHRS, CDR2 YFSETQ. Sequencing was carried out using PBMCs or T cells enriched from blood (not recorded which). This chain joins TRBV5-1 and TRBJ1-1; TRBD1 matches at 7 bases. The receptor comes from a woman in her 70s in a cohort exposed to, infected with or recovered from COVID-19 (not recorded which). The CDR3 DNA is TGCGCCAGCAGCTTGGAGGCGCGGTTTAGACAGGGCCCTGAAGCTTTCTTT. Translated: CASSLEARFRQGPEAFF. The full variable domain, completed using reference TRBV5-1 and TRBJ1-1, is KAGVTQTPRYLIKTRGQQVTLSCSPISGHRSVSWYQQTPGQGLQFLFEYFSETQRNKGNFPGRFSGRQFSNSRSEMNVSTLELGDSALYLCASSLEARFRQGPEAFFGQGTRLTVV.